This entry lists 23 T cell receptor beta chains sequenced from one sample in a study of T cell repertoires in cytomegalovirus infection. TCRdb itself ran the reads through MiXCR, one entry per CDR3 protein. The sample lists around 570,000 distinct CDR3 sequences; under 45% were seen once. Their antigens are not known. The sample here was cultured PBMCs, taken from culture after CMV antigen stimulation. All receptors come from a human donor in good health (CMV status not recorded). Some clones in this sample may be carry-over from other donors' samples.

The sample holds many counts of this clonotype. This sequence joins TRBV7-2 and TRBJ1-1; D is unresolved. Trimming took 8 bases from V and 0 from J, leaving 10 bases between them. The CDR3 covers 13 residues. Germline-derived CDR1 and CDR2 are SGHTA and FQGNSA. The CDR3 sequence: CASGTQMNTEAFF. CDR3 coding DNA: TGTGCCAGCGGAACACAGATGAACACTGAAGCTTTCTTT.

The chain has TRBV4-1 and TRBJ1-4; D may be TRBD1 (6 bases). The CDR3 totals 17 residues. The V and J ends lost 3 bases and 7 bases respectively, with 21 bases between them. Germline V gene data show CDR1 as MGHRA and CDR2 as YSYEKL. The CDR3, as DNA: TGCGCCAGCAGCCAGGGTGAACAGGGTGGAGGAGGTGAAAAACTGTTTTTT. Protein: CASSQGEQGGGGEKLFF.

This clonotype appeared a few times. The chain joins TRBV7-2 to TRBJ2-7; D not resolved. V gave up 5 bases and J gave up 1 base, with 15 bases separating them. The germline V gene encodes CDR1 SGHTA and CDR2 FQGNSA. The CDR3 contains 15 residues. DNA of the CDR3: TGTGCCAGCAGCCCCGCCAGATCTCGTTCCTACGAGCAGTACTTC. It codes for CASSPARSRSYEQYF.

This clonotype was seen only a few times. The J gene is TRBJ1-3, the V gene TRBV19; D not certain. The germline V gene has CDR1 LNHDA and CDR2 SQIVND (reference sequence). The CDR3 consists of 11 residues. V shed 6 bases and J shed 4 bases, with 4 bases lying between them. The CDR3 DNA reads as TGTGCCAGTAGGATCGGAAACACCATATATTTT. Translating it yields CASRIGNTIYF.

This clonotype was counted ten times or more. The V gene is TRBV7-2, the J gene TRBJ2-7; D ambiguous. V lost 0 bases and J lost 2, with 5 bases in between. Germline V lookup: CDR1 SGHTA, CDR2 FQGNSA. The length of the CDR3 is 13 residues. The DNA of the CDR3 is TGTGCCAGCAGCTTAGCAACAGCCTACGAGCAGTACTTC. Translating gives CASSLATAYEQYF.

This clonotype was seen only a few times. This chain uses TRBV19 with TRBJ2-1, with D unresolved. V dropped 3 bases and J dropped 4 bases, with 7 bases sitting between them. The germline V gene encodes CDR1 LNHDA and CDR2 SQIVND (reference sequence). The CDR3 runs 13 residues. CDR3 protein: CASSMIGYNEQFF. In nucleotides, the CDR3 is TGTGCCAGTAGTATGATTGGATACAATGAGCAGTTCTTC.

This chain joins TRBV19 and TRBJ2-1; 13 nucleotides line up with TRBD2. V lost 6 bases to trimming and J lost 7 bases; unmatched junction nucleotides: 3. The CDR3 length is 14 residues. The germline CDR1 and CDR2 sequences are LNHDA and SQIVND (reference sequence). CDR3 amino acids: CASRLAGGANEQFF. In DNA, the CDR3 is TGTGCCAGTAGACTAGCGGGAGGGGCTAATGAGCAGTTCTTC.

This clonotype was counted between two and nine times. The chain couples TRBV4-3 to TRBJ2-3, with 7 bases fitting TRBD2. This CDR3 is 19 amino acids long. CDR1 and CDR2 from the germline V gene are LGHNA and YSLEER. The V segment lost 0 bases and the J segment 0 bases; nucleotides outside the gene matches: 12. The DNA of the CDR3 is TGCGCCAGCAGCCAAGAGGCTCCGGGGGGTGTGTATAGCACAGATACGCAGTATTTT. Its protein is CASSQEAPGGVYSTDTQYF.

V and J are TRBV28 and TRBJ1-4, with no clear D. Germline assignment: CDR1 MDHEN and CDR2 SYDVKM. The CDR3 spans 11 residues. The V end was cut by 3 bases, the J end by 10 bases, with 6 bases between. The CDR3 region has the DNA TGTGCCAGCAGTTTGGTACGAAAACTGTTTTTT. It yields the protein CASSLVRKLFF.

In this sample, this clonotype turned up a few times. The J gene is TRBJ1-1, the V gene TRBV7-2, with unresolved D. With 5 bases removed from V and 8 bases from J, the gap between germline ends came to 15 bases. The CDR3 is 13 amino acids. From germline, CDR1 is SGHTA and CDR2 FQGNSA. CDR3 region: CASSLGPRDEAFF. The CDR3 bases are TGTGCCAGCAGCCTGGGCCCCCGAGACGAAGCTTTCTTT.

About this clonotype: A much larger clone differs by one base, so this may be a read error. The missing conserved phenylalanine or tryptophan at the end of this CDR3 makes a read error likely. V usage is TRBV6-1 and J usage is TRBJ2-7; D is possibly TRBD1 (5 bases). This CDR3 is built from 14 residues. From germline, CDR1 is MNHNS and CDR2 SASEGT. V lost 6 bases and J lost 2, with 14 bases in between. The CDR3 is CASSNWGRTYEQYS. The CDR3 bases are TGTGCCAGCAGCAATTGGGGCCGTACCTACGAGCAGTACTCC.

This clonotype has only a few counts. The chain recombines TRBV11-2 with TRBJ2-1; D call uncertain. Germline V CDR1 and CDR2: SGHAT, FQNNGV. The CDR3 totals 15 residues. V was trimmed by 5 bases and J by 4 bases, leaving 15 bases between them. In DNA, the CDR3 is TGTGCCAGCAGCCCCAGGTGGGATAGTTACAATGAGCAGTTCTTC. Its protein is CASSPRWDSYNEQFF.

The J gene is TRBJ2-1, the V gene TRBV4-1, with D tentatively TRBD1 (6 bases). The CDR3 is 13 residues long. Germline CDR1 is MGHRA and CDR2 is YSYEKL. V lost 3 bases, J lost 10 bases, and 13 bases lay in between. The CDR3 DNA reads as TGCGCCAGCAGCCAGTACGTACAGGGAGAGCAGTTCTTC. It translates to CASSQYVQGEQFF.

The chain employs TRBV12-3 or TRBV12-4 and TRBJ2-7; D ambiguous. This CDR3 region has 14 residues. V was trimmed by 3 bases and J by 0 bases, leaving 9 bases between them. The CDR3 reads CASSFVGSSYEQYF. CDR3 coding DNA: TGTGCCAGCAGTTTCGTCGGCAGCTCCTACGAGCAGTACTTC.

The chain joins TRBV6-2 or TRBV6-3 to TRBJ2-6, with D perhaps TRBD1 or TRBD2 (5 bases each). The germline V gene has CDR1 MNHEY and CDR2 SVGEGT. V was shortened by 5 bases and J by 2 bases, with 13 bases between the two germline ends. The CDR3 consists of 16 residues. CDR3 DNA: TGTGCCAGCAGTACTTTGAGGGGTACTGGGGCCAACGTCCTGACTTTC. Translation gives CASSTLRGTGANVLTF.

This clonotype was seen a handful of times. V and J are TRBV7-2 and TRBJ2-5; D unclear. Germline V gives CDR1 SGHTA, CDR2 FQGNSA. V dropped 5 bases and J dropped 1 base, with 8 bases sitting between them. The CDR3 sequence is 13 residues long. In DNA, the CDR3 is TGTGCCAGCAGCGGACGCATCCAAGAGACCCAGTACTTC. This codes for CASSGRIQETQYF.

The genes are TRBV5-4 and TRBJ2-1; 7 bases map to TRBD1. Germline trimming cut 1 base from V and 4 bases from J; bases unmatched to any gene: 8. Germline CDR1 SGHNT, CDR2 YYREEE (reference sequence). The CDR3 covers 16 residues. The CDR3 sequence is CASSLHGQVIYNEQFF. CDR3 sequence (DNA): TGTGCCAGCAGCTTGCACGGACAGGTCATATACAATGAGCAGTTCTTC.

The rearrangement joins TRBV7-8 to TRBJ1-5; D uncertain. Looked up from germline, CDR1 is SGHVS and CDR2 is FQNEAQ. Trimming left V 1 base short and J 6 bases short, with 13 bases between. This CDR3 has 15 amino acids. The CDR3 coding sequence is TGTGCCAGCAGCTTAGAAGTGGGCGCGGGTCAGCCCCAGCATTTT. The encoded protein is CASSLEVGAGQPQHF.

This clonotype appeared a few times. The chain has TRBV7-6 and TRBJ2-5; D not certain. Germline CDR1 reads SGHVS; CDR2 reads FNYEAQ. Trimming removed 2 bases at V and 5 bases at J, with 12 bases between. This CDR3 region has 14 residues. The CDR3 DNA reads as TGTGCCAGCAGCTTACAGGAAATGCGGGAGACCCAGTACTTC. It encodes CASSLQEMRETQYF.

This sequence joins TRBV5-1 and TRBJ2-1, with D maybe TRBD1 (6 bases). Germline V lookup: CDR1 SGHRS, CDR2 YFSETQ. Trimming left V 0 bases short and J 7 bases short, with 14 bases between. The CDR3 totals 15 residues. CDR3 loop: CASSLAGTNLNEQFF. CDR3 DNA: TGCGCCAGCAGCTTGGCGGGGACAAACCTTAATGAGCAGTTCTTC.

The rearrangement uses TRBV6-6 and TRBJ1-2, with D maybe TRBD1 (6 bases). Germline V gene data show CDR1 as MNHNY and CDR2 as SVGAGI (reference sequence). The length of the CDR3 is 13 residues. V dropped 6 bases and J dropped 3 bases, with 11 bases sitting between them. CDR3 protein: CASRRGGDYGYTF. CDR3 coding DNA: TGTGCCAGCAGGAGGGGGGGCGACTATGGCTACACCTTC.

This chain joins TRBV25-1 and TRBJ2-5, with D perhaps matching TRBD2 (7 bases). The germline gives CDR1 MGHDK, CDR2 SYGVNS. CDR3 size: 17 residues. The V and J ends lost 3 bases and 2 bases respectively, with 19 bases between them. The CDR3 spells CASSESHWRGPQETQYF. The CDR3 DNA reads TGTGCCAGCAGTGAGTCCCATTGGCGGGGGCCGCAAGAGACCCAGTACTTC.

CDR3 nucleotide sequence: TGTGCCAGCAGCTCCCTGGGGGCGCCGGCTGAAAAACTGTTTTTT. It is translated as CASSSLGAPAEKLFF. The chain combines TRBV7-8 with TRBJ1-4; D is possibly TRBD1 (6 bases). Germline values: CDR1 SGHVS, CDR2 FQNEAQ. This CDR3 has 15 residues. V was clipped by 4 bases and J by 7 bases, with 16 bases between them.